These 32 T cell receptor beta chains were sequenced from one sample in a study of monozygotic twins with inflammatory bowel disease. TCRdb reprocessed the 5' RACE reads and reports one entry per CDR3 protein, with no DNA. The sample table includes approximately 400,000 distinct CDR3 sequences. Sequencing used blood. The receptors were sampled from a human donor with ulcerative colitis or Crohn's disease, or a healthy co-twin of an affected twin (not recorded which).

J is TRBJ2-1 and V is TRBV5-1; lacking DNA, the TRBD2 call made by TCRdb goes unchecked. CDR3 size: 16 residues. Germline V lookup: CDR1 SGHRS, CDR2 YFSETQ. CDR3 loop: CASSFFLAGGTGEQYF. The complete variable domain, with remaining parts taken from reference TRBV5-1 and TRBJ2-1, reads KAGVTQTPRYLIKTRGQQVTLSCSPISGHRSVSWYQQTPGQGLQFLFEYFSETQRNKGNFPGRFSGRQFSNSRSEMNVSTLELGDSALYLCASSFFLAGGTGEQYFGPGTRLTVL.

The CDR3 sequence is CASSPSDRVHEHFF. This chain connects TRBV7-2 to TRBJ2-1; TCRdb's D call of TRBD1 is untestable without DNA. In germline, CDR1 is SGHTA, CDR2 FQGNSA. CDR3 length: 14 residues.

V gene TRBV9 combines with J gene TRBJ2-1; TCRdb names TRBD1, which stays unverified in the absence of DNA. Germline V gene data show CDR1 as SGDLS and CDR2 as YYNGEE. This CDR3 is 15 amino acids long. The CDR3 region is CASSTGQGGKNEQFF.

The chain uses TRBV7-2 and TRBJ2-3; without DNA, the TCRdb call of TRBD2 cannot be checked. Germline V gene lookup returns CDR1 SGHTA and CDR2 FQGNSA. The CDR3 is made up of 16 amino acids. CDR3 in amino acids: CASSPSGTSRPDTQYF.

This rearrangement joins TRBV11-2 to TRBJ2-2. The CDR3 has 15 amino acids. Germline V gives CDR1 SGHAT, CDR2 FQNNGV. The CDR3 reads CASSLVWGNTGELFF. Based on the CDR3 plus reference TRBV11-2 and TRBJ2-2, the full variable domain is EAGVAQSPRYKIIEKRQSVAFWCNPISGHATLYWYQQILGQGPKLLIQFQNNGVVDDSQLPKDRFSAERLKGVDSTLKIQPAKLEDSAVYLCASSLVWGNTGELFFGEGSRLTVL.

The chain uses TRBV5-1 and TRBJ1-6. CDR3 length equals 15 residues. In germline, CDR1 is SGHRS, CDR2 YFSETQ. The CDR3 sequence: CASSLEYGDGSPLHF.

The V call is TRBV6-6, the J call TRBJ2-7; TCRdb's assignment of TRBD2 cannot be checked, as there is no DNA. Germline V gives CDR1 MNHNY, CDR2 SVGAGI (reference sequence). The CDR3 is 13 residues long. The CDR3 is CASTRTSVDEQYF.

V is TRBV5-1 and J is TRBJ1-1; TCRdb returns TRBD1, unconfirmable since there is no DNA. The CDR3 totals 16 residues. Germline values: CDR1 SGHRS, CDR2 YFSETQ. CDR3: CASSRSGQGAGTEAFF.

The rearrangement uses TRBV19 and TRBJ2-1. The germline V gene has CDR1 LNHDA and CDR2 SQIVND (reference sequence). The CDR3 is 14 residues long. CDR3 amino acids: CASRKTSSYNEQFF.

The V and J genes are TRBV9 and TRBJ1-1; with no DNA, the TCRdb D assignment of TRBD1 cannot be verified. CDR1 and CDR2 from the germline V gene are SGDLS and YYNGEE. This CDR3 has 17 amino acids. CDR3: CASSPLGGLGLNTEAFF. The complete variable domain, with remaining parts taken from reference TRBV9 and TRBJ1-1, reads DSGVTQTPKHLITATGQRVTLRCSPRSGDLSVYWYQQSLDQGLQFLIQYYNGEERAKGNILERFSAQQFPDLHSELNLSSLELGDSALYFCASSPLGGLGLNTEAFFGQGTRLTVV.

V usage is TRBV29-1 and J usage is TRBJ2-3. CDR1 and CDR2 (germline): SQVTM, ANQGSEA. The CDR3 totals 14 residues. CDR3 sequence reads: CSVGGRPLTDTQYF.

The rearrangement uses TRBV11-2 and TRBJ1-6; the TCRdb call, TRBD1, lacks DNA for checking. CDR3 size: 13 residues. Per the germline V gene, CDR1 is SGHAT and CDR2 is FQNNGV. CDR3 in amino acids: CASSSRGGSPLHF.

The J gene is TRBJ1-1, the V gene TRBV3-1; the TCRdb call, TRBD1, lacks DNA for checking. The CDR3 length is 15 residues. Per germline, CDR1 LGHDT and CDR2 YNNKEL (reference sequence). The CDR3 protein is CASSQSLRGPAEAFF.

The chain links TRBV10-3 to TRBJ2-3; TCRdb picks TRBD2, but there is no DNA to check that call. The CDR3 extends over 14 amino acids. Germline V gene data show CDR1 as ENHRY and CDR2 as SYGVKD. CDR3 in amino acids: CAIGTSGSTDTQYF.

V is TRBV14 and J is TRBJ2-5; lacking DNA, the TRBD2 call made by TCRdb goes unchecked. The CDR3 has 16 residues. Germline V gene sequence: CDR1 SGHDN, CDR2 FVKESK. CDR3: CASSPFISGDRGTQYF. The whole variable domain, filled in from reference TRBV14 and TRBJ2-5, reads EAGVTQFPSHSVIEKGQTVTLRCDPISGHDNLYWYRRVMGKEIKFLLHFVKESKQDESGMPNNRFLAERTGGTYSTLKVQPAELEDSGVYFCASSPFISGDRGTQYFGPGTRLLVL.

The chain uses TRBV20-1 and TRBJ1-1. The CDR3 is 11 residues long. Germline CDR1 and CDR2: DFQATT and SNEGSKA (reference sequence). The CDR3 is CSARSGDGAFF.

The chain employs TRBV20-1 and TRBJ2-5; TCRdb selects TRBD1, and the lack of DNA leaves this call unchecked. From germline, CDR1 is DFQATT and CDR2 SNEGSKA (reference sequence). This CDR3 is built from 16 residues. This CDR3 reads CSARDRIGQGSETQYF.

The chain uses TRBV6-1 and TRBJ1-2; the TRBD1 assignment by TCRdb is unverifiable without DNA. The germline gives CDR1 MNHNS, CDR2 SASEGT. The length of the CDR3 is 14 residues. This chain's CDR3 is CASNARDRVYGYTF.

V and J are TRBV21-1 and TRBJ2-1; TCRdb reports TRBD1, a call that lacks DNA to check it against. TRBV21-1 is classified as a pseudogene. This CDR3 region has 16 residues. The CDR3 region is CASSPRERGRLNEQFF.

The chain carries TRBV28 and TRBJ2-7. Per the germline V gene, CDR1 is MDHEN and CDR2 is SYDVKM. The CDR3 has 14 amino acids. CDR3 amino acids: CASSLPLPTYEQYF.

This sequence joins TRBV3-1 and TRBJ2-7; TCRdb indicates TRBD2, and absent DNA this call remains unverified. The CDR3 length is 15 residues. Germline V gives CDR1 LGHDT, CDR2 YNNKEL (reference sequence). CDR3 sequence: CASSQEGAGGPEQYF.

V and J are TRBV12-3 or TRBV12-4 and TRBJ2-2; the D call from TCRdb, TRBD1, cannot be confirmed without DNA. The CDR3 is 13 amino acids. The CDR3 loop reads CASSPQGYGELFF.

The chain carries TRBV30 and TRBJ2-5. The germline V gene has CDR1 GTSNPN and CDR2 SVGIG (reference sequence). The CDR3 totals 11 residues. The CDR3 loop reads CAWGHQETQYF.

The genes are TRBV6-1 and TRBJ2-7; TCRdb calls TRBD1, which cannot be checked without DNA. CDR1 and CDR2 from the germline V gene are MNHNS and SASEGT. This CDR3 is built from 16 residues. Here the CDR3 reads CASSRLDPSSWDEQYF.

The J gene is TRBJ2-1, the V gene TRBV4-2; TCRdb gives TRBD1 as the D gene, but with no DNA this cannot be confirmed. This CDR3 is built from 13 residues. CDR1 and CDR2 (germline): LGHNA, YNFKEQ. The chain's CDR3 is CASSQEVNGGQFF.

Here the CDR3 reads CASKTGANYEQYF. V and J are TRBV6-1 and TRBJ2-7; the D gene TCRdb calls, TRBD1, cannot be checked with no DNA. CDR1 is MNHNS, CDR2 SASEGT, per germline. The CDR3 is 13 residues long.

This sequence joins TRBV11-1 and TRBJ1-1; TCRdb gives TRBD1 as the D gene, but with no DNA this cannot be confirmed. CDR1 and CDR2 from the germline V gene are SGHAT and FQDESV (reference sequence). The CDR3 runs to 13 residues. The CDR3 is CASSISLGTEAFF.

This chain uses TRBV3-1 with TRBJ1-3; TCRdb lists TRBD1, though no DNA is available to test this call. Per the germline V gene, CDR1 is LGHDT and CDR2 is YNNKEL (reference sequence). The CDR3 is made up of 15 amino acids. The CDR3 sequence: CASSQGGYSGNTIYF.

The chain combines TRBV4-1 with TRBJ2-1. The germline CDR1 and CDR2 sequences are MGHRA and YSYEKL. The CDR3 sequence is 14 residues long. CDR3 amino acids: CASSHIGTYNEQFF.

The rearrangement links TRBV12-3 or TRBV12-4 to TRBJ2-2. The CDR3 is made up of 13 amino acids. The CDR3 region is CASSLTPTGELFF.

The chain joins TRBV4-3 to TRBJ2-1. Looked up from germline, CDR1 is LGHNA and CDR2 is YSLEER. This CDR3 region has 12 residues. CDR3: CASSQDPDEQFF.

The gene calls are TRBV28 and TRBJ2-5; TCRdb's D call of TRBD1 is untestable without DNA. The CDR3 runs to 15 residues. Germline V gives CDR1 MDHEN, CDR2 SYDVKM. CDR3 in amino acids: CATSGTGGRQETQYF.